The rows below give T cell receptor beta chains drawn from one sample of a study of CD8+CD57+ T cells in acquired aplastic anemia. Each CDR3 protein is one row after TCRdb ran MiXCR on the reads. Seen here are tens of thousands of distinct CDR3 sequences, approximately 67% observed once, and the top ten hold about 25%. Sequences were obtained from sorted CD4+, CD8+, or CD8+CD57+ T cells (not recorded which) from PBMCs. Receptors originate from a human donor in good health, serving as a control. The CDR3 runs from the conserved cysteine through the conserved F or W. Each record gives: clone size, D gene, J gene, V gene, CDR3 length, CDR3 protein, CDR3 DNA. The D gene is left open where the match is weak. The listing skips clone size in some rows; elsewhere it reads once, few, many or a size class.

clone size: once; D gene: NA; J gene: TRBJ1-1; V gene: TRBV2; CDR3 length: 14; CDR3 protein: CASSGWGGYTEAFF; CDR3 DNA: TGTGCCAGCAGTGGCTGGGGAGGGTACACTGAAGCTTTCTTT
clone size: NA; D gene: TRBD1; J gene: TRBJ1-2; V gene: TRBV10-3; CDR3 length: 16; CDR3 protein: CAISERGGQGHYGYTF; CDR3 DNA: TGTGCCATCAGTGAGCGAGGGGGACAGGGGCACTATGGCTACACCTTC
clone size: NA; D gene: NA; J gene: TRBJ1-1; V gene: TRBV15; CDR3 length: 14; CDR3 protein: CATSRVAYNTEAFF; CDR3 DNA: TGTGCCACCAGCAGAGTAGCCTACAACACTGAAGCTTTCTTT
clone size: medium-sized; D gene: NA; J gene: TRBJ2-1; V gene: TRBV15; CDR3 length: 15; CDR3 protein: CATSRDRATGNEQFF; CDR3 DNA: TGTGCCACCAGCAGAGATCGGGCTACTGGGAATGAGCAGTTCTTC
clone size: NA; D gene: NA; J gene: TRBJ2-3; V gene: TRBV10-2; CDR3 length: 15; CDR3 protein: CATLTGRTFTDTQYF; CDR3 DNA: TGCGCCACCCTAACCGGACGGACCTTCACAGATACGCAGTATTTT
clone size: NA; D gene: NA; J gene: TRBJ2-1; V gene: TRBV7-3; CDR3 length: 12; CDR3 protein: CASSSSRSEQFF; CDR3 DNA: TGTGCCAGCAGCTCGTCTAGATCTGAGCAGTTCTTC
clone size: NA; D gene: TRBD1; J gene: TRBJ2-2; V gene: TRBV14; CDR3 length: 13; CDR3 protein: CASSHRDRVELFF; CDR3 DNA: TGTGCCAGCAGCCACCGCGACAGGGTGGAGCTGTTTTTT
clone size: NA; D gene: NA; J gene: TRBJ1-6; V gene: TRBV7-8; CDR3 length: 18; CDR3 protein: CASSYSGQVFSYNSPLHF; CDR3 DNA: TGTGCCAGCAGTTACTCGGGACAAGTCTTCTCCTATAATTCACCCCTCCACTTT
clone size: NA; D gene: NA; J gene: TRBJ2-7; V gene: TRBV7-2; CDR3 length: 14; CDR3 protein: CASSNLGRTYEQYF; CDR3 DNA: TGTGCCAGCAGCAACCTTGGGAGGACCTACGAGCAGTACTTC
clone size: NA; D gene: NA; J gene: TRBJ1-1; V gene: TRBV6-4; CDR3 length: 13; CDR3 protein: CASSDSDNTEAFF; CDR3 DNA: TGTGCCAGCAGTGACTCGGACAACACTGAAGCTTTCTTT
clone size: NA; D gene: NA; J gene: TRBJ2-7; V gene: TRBV7-9; CDR3 length: 13; CDR3 protein: CASSPDRRDEQYF; CDR3 DNA: TGTGCCAGCAGCCCGGACCGTCGTGACGAGCAGTACTTC
clone size: NA; D gene: NA; J gene: TRBJ1-3; V gene: TRBV19; CDR3 length: 15; CDR3 protein: CASSRHGPSGNTIYF; CDR3 DNA: TGTGCCAGCAGCCGACACGGCCCCTCTGGAAACACCATATATTTT
clone size: NA; D gene: NA; J gene: TRBJ1-2; V gene: TRBV19; CDR3 length: 16; CDR3 protein: CASSTLSIRPLYGYTF; CDR3 DNA: TGTGCCAGTAGTACCCTATCGATCCGGCCCCTCTATGGCTACACCTTC
clone size: NA; D gene: NA; J gene: TRBJ1-1; V gene: TRBV19; CDR3 length: 14; CDR3 protein: CASSTSLLNTEAFF; CDR3 DNA: TGTGCCAGTAGCACATCCCTCCTGAACACTGAAGCTTTCTTT
clone size: NA; D gene: NA; J gene: TRBJ1-2; V gene: TRBV19; CDR3 length: 14; CDR3 protein: CASSIVGGNYGYTF; CDR3 DNA: TGTGCCAGTAGTATAGTTGGGGGTAACTATGGCTACACCTTC
clone size: once; D gene: TRBD1; J gene: TRBJ1-2; V gene: TRBV6-1; CDR3 length: 12; CDR3 protein: CASVGQDYGYTF; CDR3 DNA: TGTGCCAGCGTCGGACAGGACTATGGCTACACCTTC
clone size: NA; D gene: TRBD2; J gene: TRBJ2-1; V gene: TRBV7-6; CDR3 length: 16; CDR3 protein: CASSFSGGTHYNEQFF; CDR3 DNA: TGTGCCAGCAGCTTTAGCGGGGGGACGCACTACAATGAGCAGTTCTTC
clone size: NA; D gene: TRBD2; J gene: TRBJ2-1; V gene: TRBV2; CDR3 length: 14; CDR3 protein: CASRGLAGINEQFF; CDR3 DNA: TGTGCCAGCAGGGGACTAGCGGGGATTAATGAGCAGTTCTTC
clone size: NA; D gene: NA; J gene: TRBJ1-2; V gene: TRBV29-1; CDR3 length: 13; CDR3 protein: CSVEEGRPYGYTF; CDR3 DNA: TGCAGCGTTGAAGAGGGCAGGCCCTATGGCTACACCTTC
clone size: NA; D gene: NA; J gene: TRBJ2-7; V gene: TRBV11-3; CDR3 length: 15; CDR3 protein: CASSLGQGSSYEQYF; CDR3 DNA: TGTGCCAGCAGCTTAGGGCAGGGAAGCTCCTACGAGCAGTACTTC
clone size: NA; D gene: TRBD1; J gene: TRBJ2-7; V gene: TRBV29-1; CDR3 length: 14; CDR3 protein: CSVQAGTGSYEQYF; CDR3 DNA: TGCAGCGTCCAGGCCGGGACAGGTTCCTACGAGCAGTACTTC
clone size: NA; D gene: NA; J gene: TRBJ2-7; V gene: TRBV6-2/TRBV6-3; CDR3 length: 11; CDR3 protein: CASSRLDEQYF; CDR3 DNA: TGTGCCAGCAGCCGACTAGACGAGCAGTACTTC
clone size: NA; D gene: TRBD2; J gene: TRBJ2-1; V gene: TRBV24-1; CDR3 length: 15; CDR3 protein: CATSERTSGTNEQFF; CDR3 DNA: TGTGCCACCAGTGAAAGGACTAGCGGGACTAATGAGCAGTTCTTC
clone size: NA; D gene: NA; J gene: TRBJ1-3; V gene: TRBV19; CDR3 length: 11; CDR3 protein: CAGLSGNTIYF; CDR3 DNA: TGTGCCGGGCTGTCTGGAAACACCATATATTTT
clone size: NA; D gene: NA; J gene: TRBJ2-3; V gene: TRBV2; CDR3 length: 11; CDR3 protein: CASSLRDTQYF; CDR3 DNA: TGTGCCAGCAGCCTACGAGATACGCAGTATTTT
clone size: NA; D gene: TRBD1; J gene: TRBJ2-1; V gene: TRBV15; CDR3 length: 15; CDR3 protein: CATSIEQGAYNEQFF; CDR3 DNA: TGTGCCACCAGCATAGAACAGGGGGCTTACAATGAGCAGTTCTTC
clone size: many; D gene: TRBD1; J gene: TRBJ1-1; V gene: TRBV5-5; CDR3 length: 16; CDR3 protein: CASSLGDRAVNTEAFF; CDR3 DNA: TGTGCCAGCAGCTTGGGCGACAGGGCGGTGAACACTGAAGCTTTCTTT
clone size: many; D gene: NA; J gene: TRBJ2-1; V gene: TRBV7-6; CDR3 length: 20; CDR3 protein: CASSLRPGTPTWVSYNEQFF; CDR3 DNA: TGTGCCAGCAGCTTACGTCCCGGAACCCCTACCTGGGTCTCCTACAATGAGCAGTTCTTC
clone size: NA; D gene: TRBD1; J gene: TRBJ1-1; V gene: TRBV25-1; CDR3 length: 15; CDR3 protein: CATRPRGLQDTEAFF; CDR3 DNA: TGTGCCACCCGGCCCAGGGGGTTGCAAGACACTGAAGCTTTCTTT
clone size: NA; D gene: TRBD2; J gene: TRBJ2-5; V gene: TRBV19; CDR3 length: 16; CDR3 protein: CASSGLGGRASETQYF; CDR3 DNA: TGTGCCAGTAGTGGGCTTGGAGGGAGGGCCTCCGAGACCCAGTACTTC
clone size: NA; D gene: TRBD1; J gene: TRBJ1-2; V gene: TRBV9; CDR3 length: 14; CDR3 protein: CASSVATGGYGYTF; CDR3 DNA: TGTGCCAGCAGCGTAGCTACAGGGGGCTATGGCTACACCTTC
clone size: many; D gene: TRBD2; J gene: TRBJ2-7; V gene: TRBV6-2/TRBV6-3; CDR3 length: 14; CDR3 protein: CASSLLASMDEQYF; CDR3 DNA: TGTGCCAGCAGCCTACTAGCGTCCATGGACGAGCAGTACTTC
clone size: NA; D gene: NA; J gene: TRBJ1-2; V gene: TRBV15; CDR3 length: 15; CDR3 protein: CATSRTFEDLYGYTF; CDR3 DNA: TGTGCCACCAGCAGGACATTCGAAGATCTCTATGGCTACACCTTC
clone size: few; D gene: NA; J gene: TRBJ2-7; V gene: TRBV20-1; CDR3 length: 13; CDR3 protein: CSASAAETYEQYF; CDR3 DNA: TGCAGTGCTAGCGCCGCCGAGACCTACGAGCAGTACTTC
clone size: NA; D gene: NA; J gene: TRBJ1-6; V gene: TRBV10-3; CDR3 length: 14; CDR3 protein: CAISLQESRTPLHF; CDR3 DNA: TGTGCCATCAGTCTCCAGGAATCTAGGACACCCCTCCACTTT
clone size: NA; D gene: NA; J gene: TRBJ1-1; V gene: TRBV20-1; CDR3 length: 13; CDR3 protein: CSARGRLNTEAFF; CDR3 DNA: TGCAGTGCTAGGGGCAGGCTGAACACTGAAGCTTTCTTT
clone size: NA; D gene: NA; J gene: TRBJ2-7; V gene: TRBV7-2; CDR3 length: 13; CDR3 protein: CASSLSVSYEQYF; CDR3 DNA: TGTGCCAGCAGCTTAAGCGTCTCCTACGAGCAGTACTTC
clone size: NA; D gene: NA; J gene: TRBJ2-7; V gene: TRBV7-9; CDR3 length: 13; CDR3 protein: CASRSLGTYEQYF; CDR3 DNA: TGTGCCAGTAGATCCCTGGGGACCTACGAGCAGTACTTC
clone size: NA; D gene: NA; J gene: TRBJ2-1; V gene: TRBV10-3; CDR3 length: 16; CDR3 protein: CAISPRETAEGNEQFF; CDR3 DNA: TGTGCCATCAGTCCCCGTGAGACAGCAGAAGGCAATGAGCAGTTCTTC
clone size: NA; D gene: TRBD2; J gene: TRBJ2-1; V gene: TRBV12-3/TRBV12-4; CDR3 length: 12; CDR3 protein: CAIRLADNEQFF; CDR3 DNA: TGTGCCATCAGACTAGCGGACAATGAGCAGTTCTTC
clone size: once; D gene: NA; J gene: TRBJ1-6; V gene: TRBV14; CDR3 length: 13; CDR3 protein: CASSHSNNPPLHF; CDR3 DNA: TGTGCCAGCAGCCACTCTAACAATCCACCCCTCCACTTT
clone size: once; D gene: NA; J gene: TRBJ1-3; V gene: TRBV29-1; CDR3 length: 11; CDR3 protein: CSGYIGNTIYF; CDR3 DNA: TGCAGCGGGTACATTGGAAACACCATATATTTT
clone size: NA; D gene: NA; J gene: TRBJ1-6; V gene: TRBV2; CDR3 length: 14; CDR3 protein: CASSEGSLGSPLHF; CDR3 DNA: TGTGCCAGCAGTGAAGGGTCCTTAGGTTCACCCCTCCACTTT
clone size: many; D gene: NA; J gene: TRBJ2-6; V gene: TRBV7-2; CDR3 length: 19; CDR3 protein: CASSYHLLSLFSGANVLTF; CDR3 DNA: TGTGCCAGCAGCTATCACCTCCTGTCCCTGTTCTCTGGGGCCAACGTCCTGACTTTC
clone size: few; D gene: NA; J gene: TRBJ1-1; V gene: TRBV7-3; CDR3 length: 14; CDR3 protein: CASSVAGARTEAFF; CDR3 DNA: TGTGCCAGCAGCGTCGCAGGGGCGCGCACTGAAGCTTTCTTT
clone size: NA; D gene: NA; J gene: TRBJ1-6; V gene: TRBV15; CDR3 length: 16; CDR3 protein: CATSDRRGRGNSPLHF; CDR3 DNA: TGTGCCACCAGCGATCGTCGGGGGCGAGGTAATTCACCCCTCCACTTT
clone size: NA; D gene: TRBD1; J gene: TRBJ2-7; V gene: TRBV6-5; CDR3 length: 14; CDR3 protein: CASSYGDRVDEQYF; CDR3 DNA: TGTGCCAGCAGTTATGGGGACAGGGTTGACGAGCAGTACTTC
clone size: few; D gene: NA; J gene: TRBJ1-6; V gene: TRBV7-9; CDR3 length: 14; CDR3 protein: CASSFTQWGSPLHF; CDR3 DNA: TGTGCCAGCAGCTTCACACAATGGGGGTCACCCCTCCACTTT
clone size: medium-sized; D gene: NA; J gene: TRBJ1-1; V gene: TRBV10-3; CDR3 length: 12; CDR3 protein: CASPTGRTEAFF; CDR3 DNA: TGTGCCAGCCCTACAGGGCGAACTGAAGCTTTCTTT
clone size: NA; D gene: NA; J gene: TRBJ1-1; V gene: TRBV20-1; CDR3 length: 16; CDR3 protein: CTTLTPNGAVNTEAFF; CDR3 DNA: TGCACCACTCTAACCCCCAACGGGGCGGTGAACACTGAAGCTTTCTTT
clone size: NA; D gene: NA; J gene: TRBJ2-1; V gene: TRBV25-1; CDR3 length: 12; CDR3 protein: CASTFSYNEQFF; CDR3 DNA: TGTGCCAGCACTTTTTCCTACAATGAGCAGTTCTTC
clone size: NA; D gene: TRBD2; J gene: TRBJ2-2; V gene: TRBV11-2; CDR3 length: 18; CDR3 protein: CASSSNPRLAGNTGELFF; CDR3 DNA: TGTGCCAGCAGCTCAAACCCAAGACTAGCGGGGAACACCGGGGAGCTGTTTTTT
clone size: NA; D gene: TRBD1; J gene: TRBJ1-2; V gene: TRBV29-1; CDR3 length: 14; CDR3 protein: CSGDRGGLNYGYTF; CDR3 DNA: TGCAGCGGGGACAGGGGAGGACTTAACTATGGCTACACCTTC
clone size: NA; D gene: TRBD1; J gene: TRBJ1-6; V gene: TRBV2; CDR3 length: 15; CDR3 protein: CASGPLGQGNSPLHF; CDR3 DNA: TGTGCCAGCGGCCCGCTGGGACAGGGAAATTCACCCCTCCACTTT